These T cell receptor beta chains were read from a single sample in a study of T-cell reconstitution after alpha-beta-depleted transplantation in children. A single record per CDR3 protein comes from TCRdb applying MiXCR to the PCR reads. This sample has about 610,000 distinct CDR3 sequences; about 10% occur once, and the top ten carry roughly 3.9%. Source: PBMCs from the stem cell graft donor, taken from the stem cell graft. The receptor set was obtained from a human donor who donated a stem cell graft to a child with acute myeloid leukemia. The CDR3 runs from the conserved cysteine through the conserved F or W. A D gene is named only where the DNA matches it firmly. The size of a clone is reported for some rows only, either as once, few or many, or as a class for expanded clones.

v_gene: TRBV6-5
j_gene: TRBJ2-7
abundance: NA
d_gene: TRBD2
len: 16
CDR3aa: CASSWRTSGLTYEQYF
CDR3nt: TGTGCCAGCAGTTGGAGGACTAGCGGCTTGACCTACGAGCAGTACTTC

v_gene: TRBV2
j_gene: TRBJ1-6
abundance: few
d_gene: TRBD1
len: 13
CDR3aa: CASSLTGDSPLHF
CDR3nt: TGTGCCAGCAGTCTTACAGGGGACTCACCCCTCCACTTT

v_gene: TRBV29-1
j_gene: TRBJ1-1
abundance: few
d_gene: TRBD1
len: 15
CDR3aa: CSVPGTGERTAEAFF
CDR3nt: TGCAGCGTCCCCGGGACAGGGGAGCGAACCGCTGAAGCTTTCTTT

v_gene: TRBV7-2
j_gene: TRBJ1-1
abundance: many
d_gene: NA
len: 12
CDR3aa: CASSPRMTKTFF
CDR3nt: TGTGCCAGCAGCCCGAGGATGACGAAGACTTTCTTT

v_gene: TRBV5-6
j_gene: TRBJ1-2
abundance: many
d_gene: TRBD1
len: 13
CDR3aa: CASRNTGGYGYTF
CDR3nt: TGTGCCAGCAGGAACACAGGGGGCTATGGCTACACCTTC

v_gene: TRBV10-3
j_gene: TRBJ2-3
abundance: many
d_gene: TRBD2
len: 16
CDR3aa: CAIDPTGLAVTDTQYF
CDR3nt: TGTGCCATCGACCCTACGGGACTAGCGGTCACAGATACGCAGTATTTT

v_gene: TRBV12-3/TRBV12-4
j_gene: TRBJ2-3
abundance: few
d_gene: NA
len: 11
CDR3aa: CASEGTDTQYF
CDR3nt: TGTGCCAGCGAGGGCACAGATACGCAGTATTTT

v_gene: TRBV9
j_gene: TRBJ2-1
abundance: many
d_gene: TRBD2
len: 16
CDR3aa: CASSVAGTSSYNEQFF
CDR3nt: TGTGCCAGCAGCGTAGCTGGGACTAGCTCCTACAATGAGCAGTTCTTC

v_gene: TRBV2
j_gene: TRBJ2-3
abundance: many
d_gene: NA
len: 15
CDR3aa: CASSSPGYWVDTQYF
CDR3nt: TGTGCCAGCAGTTCCCCGGGATATTGGGTGGATACGCAGTATTTT

v_gene: TRBV10-3
j_gene: TRBJ2-3
abundance: few
d_gene: TRBD1
len: 15
CDR3aa: CAIRTGTEATDTQYF
CDR3nt: TGTGCCATCAGGACCGGGACAGAAGCCACAGATACGCAGTATTTT

v_gene: TRBV5-1
j_gene: TRBJ1-1
abundance: many
d_gene: NA
len: 14
CDR3aa: CASSLVGPNTEAFF
CDR3nt: TGCGCCAGCAGCTTGGTGGGGCCGAACACTGAAGCTTTCTTT

v_gene: TRBV27
j_gene: TRBJ2-3
abundance: NA
d_gene: NA
len: 16
CDR3aa: CASSLRRGPGTDTQYF
CDR3nt: TGTGCCAGCAGTTTAAGAAGGGGCCCAGGCACAGATACGCAGTATTTT

v_gene: TRBV5-1
j_gene: TRBJ2-3
abundance: NA
d_gene: NA
len: 15
CDR3aa: CASSLTSQSTDTQYF
CDR3nt: TGCGCCAGCAGCTTGACGTCGCAGAGCACAGATACGCAGTATTTT